Reported below is one T cell receptor beta chain. This clone was seen more than once but under ten times. Its binding antigen is unknown. The input lacks base qualities; no much larger clone sits a single base away. Trimming accounts for 6 bases at V and 1 base at J, while the number of junction bases matched to no gene is 6. Including cysteine and phenylalanine, the CDR3 has 15 amino acids. The read is trimmed to its CDR3 DNA, 45 bases read in frame from base 1. From the germline V gene, CDR1 is MDHEN and CDR2 is SYDVKM. The data belong to a study of cytomegalovirus exposure and HLA in healthy donors (TCRdb year 2017). Regarding the study in general: In an earlier analysis of roughly 500 of the donors, roughly 300 Gb of sequence data and approximately 120 million unique TCR beta sequences from roughly 190 million T cells were reported. Typing coverage varied by locus: roughly 620-640 donors for A, B, C, DRB1 and DQB1; approximately 560 for DQA1; about 600 for DPA1; roughly 470 for DPB1. In the later analysis, no new phenotypic data were used to find candidate immune exposures; instead, reliance was placed on TCR beta sequences and their occurrence across donors. Using immunosequencing, the study profiled T cell repertoires from around 670 subjects and related those repertoires to cytomegalovirus serostatus. The study aimed to test whether cataloging public T cell receptors could reveal signatures of past pathogen exposure. To study patterns of TCR occurrence, a later analysis re-analyzed previously published TCR beta repertoires from 666 donors and added high-resolution HLA genotyping. Every discovery cohort repertoire had been produced on one sequencing platform. High-throughput TCR immunosequencing, statistical association of individual TCRs with disease status, and machine learning were combined to predict cytomegalovirus infection status. Besides the first cohort of roughly 700 subjects, a separate validation cohort made up of roughly 130 different subjects was used. Alongside the repertoire data, information on donor age, sex, ethnicity and CMV serostatus was compiled. An earlier analysis of around 540 of the donors applied high-throughput TCR beta sequencing to assess whether each TCR beta V gene segment acted as functional or pseudogenic. Genome-wide SNP genotypes for about 65% of the 666 donors were used in a later genetic analysis, which treated that subset as a discovery cohort. Among the 398 genotyped donors, roughly 80% belonged to the genetic ancestry cluster associated with self-reported Caucasian donors. Among about 400 genotyped donors of the cohort, an average of roughly 230,000 unique TCR beta nucleotide sequences was sequenced per donor, of which about 19% were non-productive. Four to six DR-DQ haplotypes were handled as single units for association and clustering because linkage in the cohort was strong. Both class I and class II loci were covered by HLA typing, at four-digit resolution. Roughly 320 gigabases of sequencing data and 75 million to 85 million unique TCR sequences made up an early release that covered roughly 670 HLA-typed donors. Results the study describes overall, beyond this receptor: A few of the identified cytomegalovirus-associated TCR beta chains were confirmed in vitro to be specific for cytomegalovirus antigens. Most TCR sequences were seen in very few donors, while some public TCRs were found in many individuals. When HLA alleles, especially DR and DQ, strongly co-occurred, attributing TCR associations to individual alleles was difficult. In a later analysis, the rate of TCR association differed among HLA loci, with DRB1 alleles having the most associated TCRs and HLA-C alleles having the fewest. Sequencing depth was assumed to be roughly uniform across donors in the presence/absence analyses, though that assumption may not hold. A further reported finding was that TCR beta sequences accurately predicted the HLA-A and HLA-B alleles for most subjects in the first cohort. Because counts were too low, 15 or so rarely observed V segments, including chromosome 9 orphons, were excluded from the earlier analysis of 587 of the donors. Several of the top co-occurrence clusters appeared to be linked to parvovirus B19, influenza, CMV and Epstein-Barr virus, according to a later analysis. Compared with equally common non-associated chains, HLA-associated TCR beta chains in a later analysis were more clonally expanded and had lower generation probabilities. Because the 87-base-pair reads could not distinguish some IMGT-functional V segments, including TRBV6-2 and TRBV6-3, those segments were excluded. In an earlier analysis of roughly 560 of the donors, most TCR beta V segments were observed in productive rearrangements about 87% or about 30% of the time, broadly matching IMGT annotations. It was suggested by the authors that the approach could potentially be generalized to other disease states and immunological phenotypes. At a false discovery rate of 0.05, a later analysis linked about 17,000 TCR beta sequences to specific HLA alleles. In a later genetic analysis, a missense DCLRE1C variant was associated with V-gene and J-gene trimming of TCR beta chains, and the association was replicated in an independent cohort. Linkage disequilibrium might explain the correlated functional status among segregating V segments, but an unknown experimental factor could not be excluded. CMV serostatus was the only immune exposure information available for the cohort. A total of 150 to 200 TCR beta chains were listed by the study as associated with cytomegalovirus. A later genetic analysis reported fewer N-insertions in productive TCRs among donors in an Asian-associated ancestry cluster than the roughly 670-donor mean. A cluster of highly shared sequence variants was judged likely to be a technical artifact of the sequencing pipeline. HLA typing was unavailable for some donors at each locus, so association tests used only the typed subset. In this cohort, only TCR beta chains were sequenced, and detectable features were limited by the absence of alpha or paired-chain data. Most CMV-associated TCR beta chains appeared to be HLA-restricted in a later analysis, and the HLA associations seemed to be driven largely by CMV exposure. The classifier was reported to diagnose cytomegalovirus status with high specificity and sensitivity in both the original and validation cohorts.

Library creation used the immunoSEQ multiplex PCR assay. A mixture of 60 forward primers for TCR Vbeta segments and 13 reverse primers for TCR Jbeta segments was used in the multiplex PCR. The CDR3 region of rearranged TCR beta genes was amplified from genomic DNA with a multiplex PCR assay. On the Illumina HiSeq System, the amplified TCR beta libraries were sequenced as 87-base-pair reads. As for the original processing: A later analysis counted around 72 million unique TCR beta chains across the 666 repertoires, and roughly 10 million of these chains were shared by at least two donors. Raw reads were error-corrected and collapsed into unique sequences by a nearest-neighbor algorithm in which closely related sequences were merged to remove PCR and sequencing errors. V, D and J gene segments were assigned by aligning CDR3 sequences to IMGT reference sequences. For a sequence to be retained, a match of at least six nucleotides was required to both a V gene segment and a J gene segment. A rearrangement counted as productive if the CDR3 had no stop codons and remained in frame with V and J, and every other rearrangement counted as non-productive. CDR3 was defined by IMGT convention, running from the second conserved V-encoded cysteine to the conserved J-encoded phenylalanine. In an earlier analysis of more than 550 of the donors, sequences lacking an unambiguous match to a single V gene segment were excluded. An earlier analysis of fewer than 750 of the donors classified V segments as functional when productive rearrangements were above 56.7% and as segregating when the standard deviation between donors was above 5%. A statistical classification framework was built for diagnosing cytomegalovirus status from the catalog of TCR beta chain sequences. In a later analysis, TCR nucleotide sequences were compared against IMGT/GENE-DB human TR gene sequences so that V and J genes could be assigned. A later analysis assigned CDR3 sequences and most-parsimonious VDJ recombination scenarios with the TCRdist pipeline. In a later analysis, each TCR beta chain was defined by its CDR3 amino acid sequence together with its V-gene family, and reads lacking a unique V-gene family were excluded. To address suspected cross-contamination and a sequencing artifact, a later analysis removed under 600 highly shared, low-generation-probability nucleotide sequences. For each public chain, a later analysis derived a clonal expansion index from normalized ranks of inferred template counts within each repertoire. A later analysis computed generation probabilities with a VDJ recombination model fitted to out-of-frame rearrangements, and checked the results against IGoR. A later analysis scored TCR-TCR, TCR-HLA and TCR-CMV co-occurrence with hypergeometric tests, applying a repertoire-size bias correction to TCR pairs. A later analysis estimated false discovery rates by permuting HLA or CMV assignments 20 times. In a later analysis, co-occurring TCRs were grouped using DBSCAN, and TCRdist sequence similarity was added for clustering within HLA-allele-positive subsets. Repertoires with fewer than 30,000 or more than 120,000 public chains were left out of co-occurrence clustering, as were about five repertoires with anomalous nucleotide sharing. What TCRdb holds here is the immuneACCESS table cut down to in-frame rearrangements. Part of the clones is not present; checked against another copy, under half of the missing clones reflect an unresolved V gene, and the others are unexplained. V, J and clone size were drawn from that table, and D and trimming were deduced from the DNA. The sample contains some 150,000 clones, approximately 87% of them found a single time. The biggest ten clones account for 1.5% of the sample.

The cohort comprised 550 to 700 healthy bone marrow donors. At the time of sampling, all cohort members were nominally healthy, though unrecorded immune exposures were likely present. The donor tested CMV seronegative, placing the donor among the roughly 340 seronegative members of the cohort. A peripheral blood sample was provided by each donor, and peripheral blood mononuclear cells were used for TCR beta sequencing. Genomic DNA extraction from the blood cell samples was performed with the Qiagen DNeasy Blood Extraction Kit. The V gene is TRBV28 and the J gene is TRBJ1-5, with 7 middle bases fitting TRBD1. The sample consisted of PBMCs. This TCR derives from a man aged 35 to 55 in good health and CMV-seronegative. The CDR3 is CASRKQGQSNQPQHF. The sequence in DNA is TGTGCCAGCAGAAAACAGGGGCAGAGCAATCAGCCCCAGCATTTT.